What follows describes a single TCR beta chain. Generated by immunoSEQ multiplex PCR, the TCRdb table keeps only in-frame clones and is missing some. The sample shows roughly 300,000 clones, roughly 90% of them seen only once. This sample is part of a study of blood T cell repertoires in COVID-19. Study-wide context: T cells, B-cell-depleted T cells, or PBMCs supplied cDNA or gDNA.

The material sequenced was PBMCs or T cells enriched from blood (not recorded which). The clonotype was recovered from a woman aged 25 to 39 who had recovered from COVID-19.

The CDR3 spells CASSQDTGQGSDTIYF. The DNA for the CDR3 is TGCGCCAGCAGCCAAGATACGGGACAGGGTTCGGACACCATATATTTT. The chain links TRBV4-3 to TRBJ1-3, with TRBD1 matching over 9 bases. Germline V gene sequence: CDR1 LGHNA, CDR2 YSLEER. V trimming: 0 bases; J trimming: 8 bases; junction bases outside the gene matches: 8. This CDR3 comprises 16 residues.